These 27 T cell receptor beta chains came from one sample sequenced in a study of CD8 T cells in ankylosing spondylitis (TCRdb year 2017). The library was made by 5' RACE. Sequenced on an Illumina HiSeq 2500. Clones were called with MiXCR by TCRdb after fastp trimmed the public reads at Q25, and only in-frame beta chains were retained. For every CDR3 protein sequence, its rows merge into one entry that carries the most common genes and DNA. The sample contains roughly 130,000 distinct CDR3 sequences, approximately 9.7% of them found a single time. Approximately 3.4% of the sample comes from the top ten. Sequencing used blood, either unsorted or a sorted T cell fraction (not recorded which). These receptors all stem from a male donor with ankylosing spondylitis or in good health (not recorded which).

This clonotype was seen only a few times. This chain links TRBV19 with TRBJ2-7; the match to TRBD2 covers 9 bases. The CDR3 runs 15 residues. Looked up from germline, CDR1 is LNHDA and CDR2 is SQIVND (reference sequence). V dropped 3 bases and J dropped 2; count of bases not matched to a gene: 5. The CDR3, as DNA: TGTGCCAGTAGTATGGAGGCTAGCGGGACCTACGAGCAGTACTTC. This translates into CASSMEASGTYEQYF. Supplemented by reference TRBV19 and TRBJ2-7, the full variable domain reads DGGITQSPKYLFRKEGQNVTLSCEQNLNHDAMYWYRQDPGQGLRLIYYSQIVNDFQKGDIAEGYSVSREKKESFPLTVTSAQKNPTAFYLCASSMEASGTYEQYFGPGTRLTVT.

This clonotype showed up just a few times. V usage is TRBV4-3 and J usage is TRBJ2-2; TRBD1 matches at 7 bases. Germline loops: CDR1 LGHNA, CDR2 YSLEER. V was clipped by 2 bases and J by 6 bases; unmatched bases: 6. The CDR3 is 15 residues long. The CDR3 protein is CASSQRQGMAGELFF. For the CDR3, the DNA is TGCGCCAGCAGCCAACGACAGGGTATGGCCGGGGAGCTGTTTTTT.

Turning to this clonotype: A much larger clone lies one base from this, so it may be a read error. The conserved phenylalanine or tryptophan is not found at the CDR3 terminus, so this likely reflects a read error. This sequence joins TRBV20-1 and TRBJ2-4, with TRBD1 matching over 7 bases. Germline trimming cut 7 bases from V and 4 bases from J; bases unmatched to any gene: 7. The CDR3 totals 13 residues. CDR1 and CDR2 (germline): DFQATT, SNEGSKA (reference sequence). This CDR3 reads CSGLPGQKNIQYL. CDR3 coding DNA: TGCAGTGGCCTACCGGGACAGAAAAACATTCAGTACTTG.

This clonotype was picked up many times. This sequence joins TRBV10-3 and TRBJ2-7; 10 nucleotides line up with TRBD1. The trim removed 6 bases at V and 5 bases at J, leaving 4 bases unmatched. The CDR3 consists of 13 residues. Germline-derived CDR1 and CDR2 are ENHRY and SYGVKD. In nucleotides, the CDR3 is TGTGCCATCAGCGGGACAGGGGATAACGAGCAGTACTTC. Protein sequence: CAISGTGDNEQYF.

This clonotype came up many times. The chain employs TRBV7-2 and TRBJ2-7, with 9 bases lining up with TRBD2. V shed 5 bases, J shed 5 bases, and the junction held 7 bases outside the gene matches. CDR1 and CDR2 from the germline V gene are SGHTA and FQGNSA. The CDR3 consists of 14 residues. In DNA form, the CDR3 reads TGTGCCAGCAGCAGTCTAGCGGGAAAAGACGAGCAGTACTTC. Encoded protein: CASSSLAGKDEQYF. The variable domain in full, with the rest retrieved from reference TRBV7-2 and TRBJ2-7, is GAGVSQSPSNKVTEKGKDVELRCDPISGHTALYWYRQSLGQGLEFLIYFQGNSAPDKSGLPSDRFSAERTGGSVSTLTIQRTQQEDSAVYLCASSSLAGKDEQYFGPGTRLTVT.

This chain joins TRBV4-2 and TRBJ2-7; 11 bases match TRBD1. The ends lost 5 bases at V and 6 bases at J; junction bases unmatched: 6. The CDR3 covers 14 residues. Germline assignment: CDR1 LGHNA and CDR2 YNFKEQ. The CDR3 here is CASSKDRGLPEQYF. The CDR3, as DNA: TGTGCCAGCAGCAAGGACAGGGGGCTGCCCGAGCAGTACTTC.

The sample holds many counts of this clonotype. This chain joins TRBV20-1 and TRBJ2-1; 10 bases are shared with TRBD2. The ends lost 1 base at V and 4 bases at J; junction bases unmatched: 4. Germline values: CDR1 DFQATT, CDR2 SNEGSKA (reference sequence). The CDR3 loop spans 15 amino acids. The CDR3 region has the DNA TGCAGTGCTAGAGCACTAGCGGGAATATACAATGAGCAGTTCTTC. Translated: CSARALAGIYNEQFF.

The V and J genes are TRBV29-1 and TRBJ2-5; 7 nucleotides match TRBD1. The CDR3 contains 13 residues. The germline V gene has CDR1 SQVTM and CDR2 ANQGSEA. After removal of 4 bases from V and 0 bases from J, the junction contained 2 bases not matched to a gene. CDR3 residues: CSVAGQYQETQYF. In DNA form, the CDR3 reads TGCAGCGTTGCGGGACAGTACCAAGAGACCCAGTACTTC.

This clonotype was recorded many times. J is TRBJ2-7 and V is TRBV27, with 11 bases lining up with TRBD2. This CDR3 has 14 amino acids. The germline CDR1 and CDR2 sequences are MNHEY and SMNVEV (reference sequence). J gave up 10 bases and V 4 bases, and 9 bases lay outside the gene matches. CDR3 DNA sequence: TGTGCCAGCAGTTCCCCCCTAGCGGGAGGTTACCAGTACTTC. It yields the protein CASSSPLAGGYQYF.

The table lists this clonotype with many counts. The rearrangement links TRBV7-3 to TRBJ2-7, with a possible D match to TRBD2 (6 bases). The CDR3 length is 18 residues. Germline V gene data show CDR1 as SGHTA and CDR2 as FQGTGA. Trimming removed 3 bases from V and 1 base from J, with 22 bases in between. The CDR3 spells CASSLGAGILLLSYEQYF. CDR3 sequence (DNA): TGTGCCAGCAGCTTGGGCGCGGGAATACTCTTACTATCCTACGAGCAGTACTTC.

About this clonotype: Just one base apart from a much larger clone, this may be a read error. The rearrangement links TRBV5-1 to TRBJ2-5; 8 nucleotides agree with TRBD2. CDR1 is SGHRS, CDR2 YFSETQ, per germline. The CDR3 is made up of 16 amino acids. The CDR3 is CATSLGASGHQETQYF. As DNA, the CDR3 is TGCGCCACCAGCTTGGGGGCTAGCGGGCACCAAGAGACCCAGTACTTC.

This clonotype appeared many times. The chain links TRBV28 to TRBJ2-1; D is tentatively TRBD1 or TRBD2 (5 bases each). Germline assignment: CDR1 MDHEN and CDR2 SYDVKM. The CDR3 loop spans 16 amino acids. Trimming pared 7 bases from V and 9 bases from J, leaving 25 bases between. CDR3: CASKEDAGAVGGEQFF. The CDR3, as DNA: TGTGCCAGCAAGGAAGACGCCGGGGCGGTCGGTGGTGAGCAGTTCTTC.

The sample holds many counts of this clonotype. The CDR3 coding sequence is TGTGCCAGCAGCCCATGGACTAGAGGGAATGAGCAGTTCTTC. This translates into CASSPWTRGNEQFF. The chain couples TRBV14 to TRBJ2-1; the match to TRBD2 covers 7 bases. Germline CDR1 reads SGHDN; CDR2 reads FVKESK. With V trimmed by 4 bases and J by 7 bases, 7 bases remained unmatched. The CDR3 length is 14 residues. Supplemented by reference TRBV14 and TRBJ2-1, the full variable domain reads EAGVTQFPSHSVIEKGQTVTLRCDPISGHDNLYWYRRVMGKEIKFLLHFVKESKQDESGMPNNRFLAERTGGTYSTLKVQPAELEDSGVYFCASSPWTRGNEQFFGPGTRLTVL.

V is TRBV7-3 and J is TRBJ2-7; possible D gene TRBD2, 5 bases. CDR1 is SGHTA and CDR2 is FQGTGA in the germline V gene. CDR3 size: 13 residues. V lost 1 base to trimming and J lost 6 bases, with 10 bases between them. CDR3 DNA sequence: TGTGCCAGCAGCTTAAATAGCGTCGGCGAGCAGTACTTC. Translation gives CASSLNSVGEQYF.

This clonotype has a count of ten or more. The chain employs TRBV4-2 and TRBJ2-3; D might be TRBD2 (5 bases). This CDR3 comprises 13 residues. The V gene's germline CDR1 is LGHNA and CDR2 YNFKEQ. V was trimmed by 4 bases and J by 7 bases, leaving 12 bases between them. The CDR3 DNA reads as TGTGCCAGCAGCCGTTCGGAGGCCAATACGCAGTATTTT. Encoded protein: CASSRSEANTQYF.

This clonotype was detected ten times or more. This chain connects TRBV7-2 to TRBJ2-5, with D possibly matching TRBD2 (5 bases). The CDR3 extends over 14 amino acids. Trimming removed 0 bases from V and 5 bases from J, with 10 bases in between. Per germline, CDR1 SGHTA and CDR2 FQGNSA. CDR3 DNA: TGTGCCAGCAGCTTAGCGCGAGGGAGTGAGACCCAGTACTTC. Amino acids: CASSLARGSETQYF.

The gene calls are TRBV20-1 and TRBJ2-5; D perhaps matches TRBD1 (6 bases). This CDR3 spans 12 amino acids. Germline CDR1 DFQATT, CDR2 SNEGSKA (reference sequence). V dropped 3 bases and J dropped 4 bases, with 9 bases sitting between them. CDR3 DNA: TGCAGTGCTAGCCCCAGGGGAGAGACCCAGTACTTC. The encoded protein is CSASPRGETQYF.

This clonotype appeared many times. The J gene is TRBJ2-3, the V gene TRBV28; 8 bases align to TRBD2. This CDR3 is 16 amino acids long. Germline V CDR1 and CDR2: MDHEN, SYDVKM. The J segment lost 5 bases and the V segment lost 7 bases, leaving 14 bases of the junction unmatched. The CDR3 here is CASTLGPPGGVDTQYF. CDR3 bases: TGTGCCAGCACCCTAGGTCCGCCGGGAGGGGTAGATACGCAGTATTTT.

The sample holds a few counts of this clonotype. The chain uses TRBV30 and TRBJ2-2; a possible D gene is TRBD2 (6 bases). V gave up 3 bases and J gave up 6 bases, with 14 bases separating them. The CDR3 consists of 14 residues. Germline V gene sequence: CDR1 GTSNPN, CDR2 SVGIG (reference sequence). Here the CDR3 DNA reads TGTGCCTGGAGCCCTAGTCCGGGGGCCGGGGAGCTGTTTTTT. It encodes CAWSPSPGAGELFF.

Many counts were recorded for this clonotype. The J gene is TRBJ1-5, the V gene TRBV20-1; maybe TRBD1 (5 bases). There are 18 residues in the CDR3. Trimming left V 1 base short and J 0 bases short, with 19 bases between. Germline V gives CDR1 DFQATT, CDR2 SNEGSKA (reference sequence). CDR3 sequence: CSARAQGPRQNSNQPQHF. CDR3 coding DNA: TGCAGTGCTAGAGCTCAGGGACCGAGGCAAAATAGCAATCAGCCCCAGCATTTT.

In nucleotides, the CDR3 is TGCAGTGCTAGAGTTGACGCCAGGGGGGATACCGGGGAGCTGTTTTTT. It encodes CSARVDARGDTGELFF. This chain joins TRBV20-1 and TRBJ2-2; D might be TRBD1 (7 bases). The V gene lost 1 base and the J gene lost 5 bases, with 17 bases spanning the gap. The CDR3 covers 16 residues. Germline CDR1 and CDR2: DFQATT and SNEGSKA (reference sequence).

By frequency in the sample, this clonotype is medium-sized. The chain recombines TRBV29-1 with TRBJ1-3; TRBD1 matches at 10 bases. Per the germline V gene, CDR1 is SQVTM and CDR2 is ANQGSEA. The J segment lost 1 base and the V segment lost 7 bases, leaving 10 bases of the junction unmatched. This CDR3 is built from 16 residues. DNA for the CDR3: TGCAGCGCCACGGGACAGGGGACTGTTTCTGGAAACACCATATATTTT. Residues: CSATGQGTVSGNTIYF.

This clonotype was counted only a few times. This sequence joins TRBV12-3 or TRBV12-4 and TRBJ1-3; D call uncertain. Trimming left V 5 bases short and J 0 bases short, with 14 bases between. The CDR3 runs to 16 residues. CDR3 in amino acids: CASSPRTDHSGNTIYF. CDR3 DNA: TGTGCCAGCAGTCCCCGGACGGACCACTCTGGAAACACCATATATTTT.

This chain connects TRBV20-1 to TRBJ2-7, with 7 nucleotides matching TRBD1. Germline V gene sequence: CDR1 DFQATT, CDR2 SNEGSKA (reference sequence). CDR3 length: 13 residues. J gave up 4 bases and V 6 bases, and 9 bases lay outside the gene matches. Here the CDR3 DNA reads TGCAGTGCAATCGGGACAGATGTATACGAGCAGTACTTC. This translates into CSAIGTDVYEQYF.

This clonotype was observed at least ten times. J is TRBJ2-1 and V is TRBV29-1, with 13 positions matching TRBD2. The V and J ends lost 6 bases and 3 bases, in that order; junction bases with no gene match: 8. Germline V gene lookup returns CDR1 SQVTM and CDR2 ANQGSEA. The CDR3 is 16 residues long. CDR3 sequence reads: CSVSGLAGVSYNEQFF. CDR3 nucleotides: TGCAGCGTCTCAGGACTAGCGGGAGTAAGCTACAATGAGCAGTTCTTC.

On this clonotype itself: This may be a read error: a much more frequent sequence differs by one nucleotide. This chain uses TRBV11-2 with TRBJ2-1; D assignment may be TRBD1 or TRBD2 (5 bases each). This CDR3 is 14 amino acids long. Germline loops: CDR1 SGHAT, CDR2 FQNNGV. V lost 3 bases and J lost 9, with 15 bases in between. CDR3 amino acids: CASSFSRGPGEQFF. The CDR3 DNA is TGTGCCAGCAGCTTCTCCCGGGGCCCGGGTGAGCAGTTCTTC.

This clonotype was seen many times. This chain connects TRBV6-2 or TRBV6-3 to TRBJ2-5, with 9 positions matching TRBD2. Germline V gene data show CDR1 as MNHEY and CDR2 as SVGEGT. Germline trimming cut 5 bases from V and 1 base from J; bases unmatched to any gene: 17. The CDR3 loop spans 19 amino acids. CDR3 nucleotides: TGTGCCAGCAGTAATCAACGAGGTGGACCTAGCGGGACCCAAGAGACCCAGTACTTC. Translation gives CASSNQRGGPSGTQETQYF.